Shown below are 28 T cell receptor beta chains from a single sample sequenced in a study of shared clonotypes between healthy human individuals. Naive CD8 cells comprised CD45RO-negative, CCR7-positively selected cells, excluding terminally differentiated effector memory CD45RA+ cells. Here immunoSEQ multiplex PCR was the method, and the copy in TCRdb shows in-frame clones only, minus some. The repertoire holds about 2 million clones, with about 95% as singletons. Sequenced: naive CD8+ T cells sorted from blood. The receptor set was obtained from a man aged 18 to 30 in good health.

This clone was detected only a few times. The sample contains more than one DNA sequence encoding this CDR3. The V gene is TRBV15, the J gene TRBJ1-5; D call uncertain. Germline CDR1 LNHNV, CDR2 YYDKDF (reference sequence). The V and J ends lost 0 bases and 4 bases respectively, with 10 bases between them. CDR3 size: 15 residues. The CDR3 nucleotides read TGTGCCACCAGCAGAGACCGGAGCGGTAATCAGCCCCAGCATTTT. Amino acid sequence: CATSRDRSGNQPQHF.

Here the CDR3 reads CASSLDWGRETQYF. The DNA of the CDR3 is TGCGCCAGCAGCTTGGACTGGGGTAGGGAGACCCAGTACTTC. This chain joins TRBV5-1 and TRBJ2-5; no clear D. The CDR3 extends over 14 amino acids. V was trimmed by 0 bases and J by 5 bases, leaving 11 bases between them. The germline V gene encodes CDR1 SGHRS and CDR2 YFSETQ. Based on the CDR3 plus reference TRBV5-1 and TRBJ2-5, the full variable domain is KAGVTQTPRYLIKTRGQQVTLSCSPISGHRSVSWYQQTPGQGLQFLFEYFSETQRNKGNFPGRFSGRQFSNSRSEMNVSTLELGDSALYLCASSLDWGRETQYFGPGTRLLVL.

In this sample, this clone turned up a few times. This chain uses TRBV5-6 with TRBJ1-6, with a tentative D call TRBD1 (6 bases). The CDR3 spans 13 residues. Between the trimmed V and J ends, which lost 3 bases and 6 bases, there was a span of 7 bases. In germline, CDR1 is SGHDT, CDR2 YYEEEE. The CDR3 nucleotides read TGTGCCAGCAGCTCAGGGGCTAATTCACCCCTCCACTTT. This translates into CASSSGANSPLHF.

The chain joins TRBV28 to TRBJ2-7; D not certain. The V end was cut by 7 bases, the J end by 0 bases, with 13 bases between. CDR1 and CDR2 from the germline V gene are MDHEN and SYDVKM. CDR3 length equals 14 residues. CDR3 sequence: CASNLDTTSYEQYF. The CDR3 DNA is TGTGCCAGCAACCTCGACACCACCTCCTACGAGCAGTACTTC.

The rearrangement uses TRBV7-9 and TRBJ2-5; D ambiguous. Germline lookup yields CDR1 SEHNR and CDR2 FQNEAQ (reference sequence). Trimming removed 1 base from V and 5 bases from J, with 17 bases in between. The CDR3 runs to 16 residues. CDR3 region: CASSLDSSYGRETQYF. In DNA form, the CDR3 reads TGTGCCAGCAGCTTAGATAGTAGCTACGGTCGGGAGACCCAGTACTTC.

This sequence joins TRBV7-3 and TRBJ2-5, with 11 bases matching TRBD2. The germline CDR1 and CDR2 sequences are SGHTA and FQGTGA. The CDR3 totals 14 residues. V dropped 3 bases and J dropped 5; count of bases not matched to a gene: 2. The CDR3 sequence: CASSFSGGAETQYF. CDR3 DNA sequence: TGTGCCAGCAGCTTTAGCGGGGGGGCTGAGACCCAGTACTTC. Full variable domain (outside the CDR3, taken from reference TRBV7-3 and TRBJ2-5): GAGVSQTPSNKVTEKGKYVELRCDPISGHTALYWYRQSLGQGPEFLIYFQGTGAADDSGLPNDRFFAVRPEGSVSTLKIQRTERGDSAVYLCASSFSGGAETQYFGPGTRLLVL.

CDR3 nucleotides: TGTGCCACCAGCAGAGATGATTACGGTCAGGGGGCAGATGAGCAGTTCTTC. Translating it yields CATSRDDYGQGADEQFF. This chain uses TRBV15 with TRBJ2-1; 8 bases align to TRBD1. This CDR3 contains 17 residues. Germline CDR1 and CDR2: LNHNV and YYDKDF (reference sequence). Germline trimming cut 0 bases from V and 8 bases from J; bases unmatched to any gene: 12.

The chain uses TRBV5-6 and TRBJ2-2; maybe TRBD2 (5 bases). Germline assignment: CDR1 SGHDT and CDR2 YYEEEE. The CDR3 covers 16 residues. Trimming pared 3 bases from V and 7 bases from J, leaving 19 bases between. The CDR3 DNA reads TGTGCCAGCAGCTCTACACCTCTGCTAGCTGGCGGGGAGCTGTTTTTT. Protein: CASSSTPLLAGGELFF.

Turning to this clone: Other DNA sequences in this sample translate to the same CDR3. The chain carries TRBV13 and TRBJ2-1; 8 positions agree with TRBD1. Looked up from germline, CDR1 is PRHDT and CDR2 is FYEKMQ (reference sequence). V gave up 3 bases and J gave up 5 bases; unmatched junction bases: 0. The CDR3 is 13 residues long. CDR3 bases: TGTGCCAGCAGCTTGGACAGGGACAATGAGCAGTTCTTC. Its protein is CASSLDRDNEQFF.

This chain links TRBV9 with TRBJ2-1; TRBD2 aligns across 8 bases. J lost 0 bases, V lost 3 bases, and 8 bases had no gene match. The CDR3 is 17 residues long. Germline V gives CDR1 SGDLS, CDR2 YYNGEE. CDR3 protein: CASSEIAGLYSYNEQFF. The CDR3 DNA reads TGTGCCAGCAGCGAAATAGCGGGACTCTACTCCTACAATGAGCAGTTCTTC. Full variable domain (missing parts from reference TRBV9 and TRBJ2-1): DSGVTQTPKHLITATGQRVTLRCSPRSGDLSVYWYQQSLDQGLQFLIQYYNGEERAKGNILERFSAQQFPDLHSELNLSSLELGDSALYFCASSEIAGLYSYNEQFFGPGTRLTVL.

The chain combines TRBV5-4 with TRBJ2-3, with D uncertain. Between the trimmed V and J ends, which lost 0 bases and 1 base, there was a span of 18 bases. Germline lookup yields CDR1 SGHNT and CDR2 YYREEE (reference sequence). The CDR3 has 18 residues. CDR3 protein: CASSLDLQPITGTDTQYF. The CDR3, as DNA: TGTGCCAGCAGCTTGGACCTACAACCCATTACGGGCACAGATACGCAGTATTTT. The full variable domain, rest sourced from reference TRBV5-4 and TRBJ2-3, is ETGVTQSPTHLIKTRGQQVTLRCSSQSGHNTVSWYQQALGQGPQFIFQYYREEENGRGNFPPRFSGLQFPNYSSELNVNALELDDSALYLCASSLDLQPITGTDTQYFGPGTRLTVL.

The rearrangement links TRBV14 to TRBJ2-7; 13 bases fit TRBD2. The germline V gene encodes CDR1 SGHDN and CDR2 FVKESK. The V and J ends lost 2 bases and 6 bases, in that order; junction bases with no gene match: 7. The CDR3 loop spans 16 amino acids. CDR3 sequence reads: CASSQPGLAGFVEQYF. CDR3 nucleotides: TGTGCCAGCAGCCAACCGGGACTAGCGGGATTCGTCGAGCAGTACTTC.

As for this clone: Other nucleotide sequences in the sample specify the same CDR3. The chain links TRBV27 to TRBJ1-1; no firm D call. CDR1 and CDR2 from the germline V gene are MNHEY and SMNVEV (reference sequence). The CDR3 is made up of 13 amino acids. With 1 base removed from V and 5 bases from J, the gap between germline ends came to 8 bases. CDR3 sequence reads: CASSLWSGTEAFF. CDR3 in DNA: TGTGCCAGCAGTTTATGGTCCGGGACTGAAGCTTTCTTT.

The chain links TRBV27 to TRBJ1-5; D gene unclear. The CDR3 sequence is 15 residues long. The V end lost 3 bases, the J end lost 7 bases, and 16 bases lay between the germline ends. The V gene's germline CDR1 is MNHEY and CDR2 SMNVEV (reference sequence). The CDR3 DNA reads as TGTGCCAGCAGTTTGGTCGGTCTGGTAGGGCAGCCCCAGCATTTT. It is translated as CASSLVGLVGQPQHF.

The V call is TRBV5-1, the J call TRBJ2-5, with 7 bases fitting TRBD1. Germline loops: CDR1 SGHRS, CDR2 YFSETQ. This CDR3 is 14 amino acids long. The ends lost 4 bases at V and 2 bases at J; junction bases unmatched: 5. The CDR3 sequence: CASSAQGQQETQYF. As DNA, the CDR3 is TGCGCCAGCAGCGCCCAGGGACAGCAAGAGACCCAGTACTTC.

The chain has TRBV29-1 and TRBJ1-2; D unclear. Per the germline V gene, CDR1 is SQVTM and CDR2 is ANQGSEA. CDR3 size: 13 residues. With 1 base removed from V and 1 base from J, the gap between germline ends came to 7 bases. The CDR3 DNA follows: TGCAGCGTTGAAGGCAGGATTAACTATGGCTACACCTTC. Its translation: CSVEGRINYGYTF.

V gene TRBV28 combines with J gene TRBJ2-7, with D unresolved. The CDR3 has 13 amino acids. The V end was cut by 6 bases, the J end by 2 bases, with 11 bases between. Per the germline V gene, CDR1 is MDHEN and CDR2 is SYDVKM. CDR3 region: CASSGLGAYEQYF. CDR3 coding DNA: TGTGCCAGCAGCGGCCTAGGAGCCTACGAGCAGTACTTC.

The chain carries TRBV11-2 and TRBJ2-7; the D call may be TRBD1 or TRBD2 (6 bases each). In germline, CDR1 is SGHAT, CDR2 FQNNGV. This CDR3 is 13 amino acids long. V shed 10 bases and J shed 2 bases, with 15 bases lying between them. This chain's CDR3 is CATQEGVTYEQYF. DNA of the CDR3: TGTGCCACCCAGGAGGGGGTAACCTACGAGCAGTACTTC. Together with reference TRBV11-2 and TRBJ2-7, the CDR3 gives the full variable domain: EAGVAQSPRYKIIEKRQSVAFWCNPISGHATLYWYQQILGQGPKLLIQFQNNGVVDDSQLPKDRFSAERLKGVDSTLKIQPAKLEDSAVYLCATQEGVTYEQYFGPGTRLTVT.

About this clone: Additional DNA sequences in this sample encode the identical CDR3. The rearrangement links TRBV7-9 to TRBJ2-5; 8 bases line up with TRBD1. The CDR3 has 13 residues. Germline values: CDR1 SEHNR, CDR2 FQNEAQ (reference sequence). J lost 4 bases, V lost 5 bases, and 3 bases had no gene match. The CDR3 here is CASSTDRVETQYF. CDR3 DNA sequence: TGTGCCAGCAGCACGGACAGGGTAGAGACCCAGTACTTC.

Written as DNA, the CDR3 is TGTGCCAGCAAACCGGGACAGGGAGTCCCCTACGAGCAGTACTTC. It codes for CASKPGQGVPYEQYF. The chain employs TRBV6-1 and TRBJ2-7; TRBD1 matches at 9 bases. CDR1 and CDR2 (germline): MNHNS, SASEGT. Losses at the gene ends were 7 bases for V and 2 bases for J; bases not matched to a gene: 9. The CDR3 has 15 amino acids.

About this clone itself: Other DNA sequences in the same sample also yield this CDR3. V gene TRBV29-1 combines with J gene TRBJ2-1, with D tentatively TRBD1 (5 bases). Trimming cost V 4 bases and J 5 bases, with 6 bases left between them. The germline CDR1 and CDR2 sequences are SQVTM and ANQGSEA. CDR3 size: 11 residues. This chain's CDR3 is CSVVRDNEQFF. CDR3 nucleotide sequence: TGCAGCGTTGTCAGGGACAATGAGCAGTTCTTC.

The chain has TRBV9 and TRBJ2-3; 8 nucleotides line up with TRBD2. This CDR3 spans 16 amino acids. Germline loops: CDR1 SGDLS, CDR2 YYNGEE. V gave up 4 bases and J gave up 2 bases; unmatched junction bases: 9. This CDR3 reads CASSPQAGEFTDTQYF. CDR3 nucleotide sequence: TGTGCCAGCAGCCCACAAGCGGGAGAGTTCACAGATACGCAGTATTTT.

The chain employs TRBV30 and TRBJ1-2, with 10 bases matching TRBD1. Germline values: CDR1 GTSNPN, CDR2 SVGIG (reference sequence). The CDR3 has 13 amino acids. Germline trimming cut 5 bases from V and 7 bases from J; bases unmatched to any gene: 7. CDR3 nucleotide sequence: TGTGCCTGGGAGACAGGGGGCCTAAGTGGCTACACCTTC. Amino acid sequence: CAWETGGLSGYTF.

The V gene is TRBV30, the J gene TRBJ2-3; TRBD2 agrees at 8 bases. V lost 8 bases and J lost 4; bases outside the gene matches: 11. CDR1 GTSNPN and CDR2 SVGIG come from the germline V gene (reference sequence). The CDR3 runs 14 residues. CDR3 in DNA: TGTGCCCAGGAGCATAGCGGGATATCAGATACGCAGTATTTT. This encodes CAQEHSGISDTQYF.

The chain combines TRBV27 with TRBJ2-5; TRBD2 agrees at 13 bases. Germline assignment: CDR1 MNHEY and CDR2 SMNVEV (reference sequence). J was trimmed by 4 bases and V by 5 bases; bases with no gene match: 10. The CDR3 loop spans 17 amino acids. Written as DNA, the CDR3 is TGTGCCAGCAGTATCCCGGGACTAGCGGGGAAACGAGAGACCCAGTACTTC. Translation gives CASSIPGLAGKRETQYF.

The CDR3 loop reads CASSEGLGLNTEAFF. The CDR3 bases are TGTGCCAGCAGCGAGGGGCTGGGGCTGAACACTGAAGCTTTCTTT. This chain uses TRBV25-1 with TRBJ1-1; tentative D call: TRBD1 (5 bases). CDR3 size: 15 residues. Trimming removed 6 bases from V and 0 bases from J, with 14 bases in between. CDR1 MGHDK and CDR2 SYGVNS come from the germline V gene.

V usage is TRBV6-5 and J usage is TRBJ2-5; 8 nucleotides align to TRBD2. This CDR3 is 16 amino acids long. With V trimmed by 2 bases and J by 1 base, 6 bases remained unmatched. CDR1 and CDR2 (germline): MNHEY, SVGAGI. In DNA form, the CDR3 reads TGTGCCAGCAGTTACGAGGCAGCGGGAGTCCAAGAGACCCAGTACTTC. Translated: CASSYEAAGVQETQYF.

About this clone itself: Other DNA sequences of this sample code for an identical CDR3. The chain employs TRBV29-1 and TRBJ2-2; D not certain. V lost 4 bases, J lost 0 bases, and 6 bases lay in between. Germline CDR1 SQVTM, CDR2 ANQGSEA. The CDR3 is 13 amino acids. DNA of the CDR3: TGCAGCGTTGGTCATACGAACACCGGGGAGCTGTTTTTT. It encodes CSVGHTNTGELFF.